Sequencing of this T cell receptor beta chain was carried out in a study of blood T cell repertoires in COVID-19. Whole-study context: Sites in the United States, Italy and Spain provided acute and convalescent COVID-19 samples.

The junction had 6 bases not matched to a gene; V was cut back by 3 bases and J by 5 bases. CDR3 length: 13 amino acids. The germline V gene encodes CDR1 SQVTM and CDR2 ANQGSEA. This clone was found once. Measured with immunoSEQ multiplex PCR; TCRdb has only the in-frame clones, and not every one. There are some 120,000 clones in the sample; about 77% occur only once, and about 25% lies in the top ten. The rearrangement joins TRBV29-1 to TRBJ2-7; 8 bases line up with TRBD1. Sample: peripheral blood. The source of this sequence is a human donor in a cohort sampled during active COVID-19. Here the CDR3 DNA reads TGCAGCGTTGAGTTAAACAGGGGGGACGAGCAGTACTTC. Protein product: CSVELNRGDEQYF.